Presented here are 2 T cell receptor beta chains from one specimen sequenced in a study of CD8+ T cells in alopecia areata. Regarding treatment: oral pan-JAK inhibitor, 5-10 mg twice daily. Reverse transcription of extracted RNA yielded cDNA, which provided the sequencing template. Method: immunoSEQ multiplex PCR; TCRdb's copy keeps in-frame clones and lacks some. Of 95,000 to 150,000 clones listed, more than 45% were seen once; the top ten hold just over 0.45%. The source was CD4+ T cells sorted from blood, collected at week 4, from a patient treated with tofacitinib. The receptors were gathered from a human donor with alopecia areata.

This clone appeared a few times. The rearrangement joins TRBV6-1 to TRBJ1-5; 9 bases match TRBD1. Germline V gene data show CDR1 as MNHNS and CDR2 as SASEGT. The CDR3 spans 13 residues. V shed 7 bases, J shed 7 bases, and the junction held 5 bases outside the gene matches. The DNA for the CDR3 is TGTGCCAGCACCGGGACAGGGTCCCAGCCCCAGCATTTT. It specifies CASTGTGSQPQHF.

This clone has only a few counts. Within the sample, other DNA sequences also encode this same CDR3. J is TRBJ2-7 and V is TRBV6-5, with 7 bases aligning to TRBD2. V shed 4 bases and J 2 bases; nucleotides not matched to a gene: 8. From germline, CDR1 is MNHEY and CDR2 SVGAGI. The CDR3 is 15 residues long. CDR3: CASSSAGGGTYEQYF. CDR3 nucleotides: TGTGCCAGCAGTTCGGCCGGCGGGGGAACCTACGAGCAGTACTTC.